This passage covers 28 T cell receptor beta chains from one sample sequenced in a study of OX40 agonist ivuxolimab in advanced cancers. Clones were read by immunoSEQ multiplex PCR, and TCRdb kept only the in-frame ones, dropping some. This table has about 80,000 clones, just over 85% appearing once. Source: CD4+ or CD8+ T cells sorted from blood, taken in a trial of the OX40 agonist ivuxolimab. Receptor source: an adult with an advanced solid tumor such as melanoma, head and neck, liver or kidney cancer.

The genes are TRBV11-1 and TRBJ2-1; D is possibly TRBD2 (5 bases). The CDR3 spans 16 residues. CDR1 is SGHAT, CDR2 FQDESV, per germline (reference sequence). Trimming shortened V by 5 bases and J by 0 bases, and 14 bases separated the two germline ends. The DNA of the CDR3 is TGTGCCAGCAGCCGTAGGACTGGAAACTCCTACAATGAGCAGTTCTTC. As protein: CASSRRTGNSYNEQFF.

This clone appeared once. This chain's CDR3 is CASSSSGLGGYTF. DNA of the CDR3: TGTGCCAGTAGTAGCTCAGGACTTGGTGGCTACACCTTC. This chain links TRBV19 with TRBJ1-2; the D is unclear. This CDR3 is 13 amino acids long. CDR1 and CDR2 from the germline V gene are LNHDA and SQIVND (reference sequence). Trimming removed 4 bases at V and 7 bases at J, with 13 bases between.

J is TRBJ2-1 and V is TRBV6-5; the match to TRBD2 covers 7 bases. Germline CDR1 and CDR2: MNHEY and SVGAGI. The CDR3 runs to 13 residues. J lost 3 bases, V lost 7 bases, and 3 bases had no gene match. CDR3 sequence (DNA): TGTGCCAGCACCGGGGGGAACTACAATGAGCAGTTCTTC. Protein sequence: CASTGGNYNEQFF.

The chain employs TRBV2 and TRBJ1-2; no reliable D call. The V gene lost 7 bases and the J gene lost 8 bases, with 14 bases spanning the gap. CDR1 and CDR2 (germline): SNHLY, FYNNEI. CDR3 size: 12 residues. The CDR3 DNA reads TGTGCCAGCACCCCCTCCCTCGGAGGCTACACCTTC. Its protein product is CASTPSLGGYTF.

In its sample, this clone was seen once. The rearrangement joins TRBV5-6 to TRBJ2-5; 13 positions match TRBD2. Trimming removed 2 bases from V and 3 bases from J; junction bases left unmatched: 4. The germline V gene has CDR1 SGHDT and CDR2 YYEEEE. The CDR3 runs 16 residues. The CDR3 sequence: CASSLIGLAGEETQYF. The CDR3 nucleotides are TGTGCCAGCAGCTTAATCGGACTAGCGGGGGAAGAGACCCAGTACTTC.

In its sample, this clone was seen once. This chain links TRBV11-3 with TRBJ1-1; D might be TRBD1 (6 bases). This CDR3 is 15 amino acids long. The V gene lost 2 bases and the J gene lost 2 bases, with 12 bases spanning the gap. The germline CDR1 and CDR2 sequences are SGHNT and YENEEA. CDR3 nucleotides: TGTGCCAGCAGCTTATCCGGGACACCAAACACTGAAGCTTTCTTT. Translating gives CASSLSGTPNTEAFF.

This chain links TRBV15 with TRBJ1-6, with TRBD1 matching over 8 bases. Looked up from germline, CDR1 is LNHNV and CDR2 is YYDKDF (reference sequence). V was clipped by 0 bases and J by 5 bases; unmatched bases: 12. The CDR3 is made up of 19 amino acids. DNA of the CDR3: TGTGCCACCAGCAGAGAACCCCGTGCCAGGGGGCTACATAATTCACCCCTCCACTTT. Amino acids: CATSREPRARGLHNSPLHF.

This chain uses TRBV6-5 with TRBJ2-7; D possibly uses TRBD1 or TRBD2 (5 bases each). The V gene lost 2 bases and the J gene lost 3 bases, with 11 bases spanning the gap. The length of the CDR3 is 14 residues. Per germline, CDR1 MNHEY and CDR2 SVGAGI. The CDR3 DNA reads TGTGCCAGCAGTTACAGGGGACGGTTCTACGAGCAGTACTTC. Protein product: CASSYRGRFYEQYF.

The chain carries TRBV7-9 and TRBJ1-5; a weak D match, TRBD1 (5 bases). V shed 2 bases and J shed 9 bases, with 8 bases lying between them. Germline V gene lookup returns CDR1 SEHNR and CDR2 FQNEAQ (reference sequence). This CDR3 spans 12 amino acids. CDR3 amino acids: CASSLMGGPQHF. CDR3 nucleotides: TGTGCCAGCAGCTTAATGGGGGGGCCCCAGCATTTT.

The rearrangement uses TRBV7-3 and TRBJ2-3; 10 bases fit TRBD1. Germline V lookup: CDR1 SGHTA, CDR2 FQGTGA. V trimming: 5 bases; J trimming: 2 bases; junction bases outside the gene matches: 4. This CDR3 region has 15 residues. The CDR3 here is CASSQDRGNTDTQYF. In nucleotides, the CDR3 is TGTGCCAGCAGCCAGGACAGGGGGAACACAGATACGCAGTATTTT.

The rearrangement links TRBV19 to TRBJ2-7; D may be TRBD1 (6 bases). In germline, CDR1 is LNHDA, CDR2 SQIVND (reference sequence). V lost 5 bases and J lost 0, with 14 bases in between. This CDR3 is 15 amino acids long. CDR3 residues: CASSGRDKSSYEQYF. The CDR3 DNA reads TGTGCCAGTAGTGGCCGGGACAAAAGCTCCTACGAGCAGTACTTC.

J is TRBJ2-7 and V is TRBV5-4, with 8 bases fitting TRBD1. In germline, CDR1 is SGHNT, CDR2 YYREEE (reference sequence). CDR3 length: 12 amino acids. V trimming: 2 bases; J trimming: 9 bases; junction bases outside the gene matches: 4. This CDR3 is CASSFDRGGQYF. The CDR3 DNA reads TGTGCCAGCAGCTTTGACAGGGGTGGGCAGTACTTC.

The V and J genes are TRBV5-4 and TRBJ1-5; D gene ambiguous. CDR3 length: 12 amino acids. Germline V gene sequence: CDR1 SGHNT, CDR2 YYREEE (reference sequence). V was shortened by 0 bases and J by 7 bases, with 5 bases between the two germline ends. CDR3 protein: CASSLDGQPQHF. The CDR3 bases are TGTGCCAGCAGCTTGGATGGACAGCCCCAGCATTTT. Full variable domain (outside the CDR3, taken from reference TRBV5-4 and TRBJ1-5): ETGVTQSPTHLIKTRGQQVTLRCSSQSGHNTVSWYQQALGQGPQFIFQYYREEENGRGNFPPRFSGLQFPNYSSELNVNALELDDSALYLCASSLDGQPQHFGDGTRLSIL.

V gene TRBV2 combines with J gene TRBJ2-5, with D possibly TRBD1 on 5 matching bases. This CDR3 has 15 amino acids. The V gene lost 7 bases and the J gene lost 5 bases, with 20 bases spanning the gap. From germline, CDR1 is SNHLY and CDR2 FYNNEI. The CDR3 loop reads CASKGGWSGLETQYF. In DNA, the CDR3 is TGTGCCAGCAAAGGCGGTTGGTCAGGGTTGGAGACCCAGTACTTC. The full variable domain, rest sourced from reference TRBV2 and TRBJ2-5, is EPEVTQTPSHQVTQMGQEVILRCVPISNHLYFYWYRQILGQKVEFLVSFYNNEISEKSEIFDDQFSVERPDGSNFTLKIRSTKLEDSAMYFCASKGGWSGLETQYFGPGTRLLVL.

This chain connects TRBV27 to TRBJ2-2; a weak D match, TRBD1 (6 bases). Germline V gene sequence: CDR1 MNHEY, CDR2 SMNVEV (reference sequence). Trimming removed 5 bases at V and 5 bases at J, with 12 bases between. This CDR3 is built from 14 residues. The chain's CDR3 is CASSPRGYTGELFF. CDR3 nucleotides: TGTGCCAGCAGTCCTAGGGGGTATACCGGGGAGCTGTTTTTT.

This clone was detected only once. The rearrangement uses TRBV7-3 and TRBJ2-3, with 10 positions matching TRBD2. This CDR3 has 16 amino acids. Per the germline V gene, CDR1 is SGHTA and CDR2 is FQGTGA. The junction had 5 bases not matched to a gene; V was cut back by 5 bases and J by 0 bases. CDR3: CASSPRTSGSTDTQYF. In DNA, the CDR3 is TGTGCCAGCAGCCCCCGGACTAGCGGTAGCACAGATACGCAGTATTTT. The whole variable domain, remainder taken from reference TRBV7-3 and TRBJ2-3, is GAGVSQTPSNKVTEKGKYVELRCDPISGHTALYWYRQSLGQGPEFLIYFQGTGAADDSGLPNDRFFAVRPEGSVSTLKIQRTERGDSAVYLCASSPRTSGSTDTQYFGPGTRLTVL.

This sequence joins TRBV6-5 and TRBJ1-6; tentative D call: TRBD1 (6 bases). The CDR3 sequence is 15 residues long. The germline gives CDR1 MNHEY, CDR2 SVGAGI. Trimming removed 2 bases at V and 9 bases at J, with 14 bases between. CDR3 amino acids: CASSYGTGSGSPLHF. CDR3 sequence (DNA): TGTGCCAGCAGTTACGGTACAGGGTCGGGTTCACCCCTCCACTTT.

This chain links TRBV19 with TRBJ2-6; 7 bases are shared with TRBD1. V dropped 7 bases and J dropped 0; count of bases not matched to a gene: 6. Germline V CDR1 and CDR2: LNHDA, SQIVND (reference sequence). This CDR3 has 16 residues. The CDR3 DNA sequence: TGTGCCAGTAACCGACAGGGTGCCTCTGGGGCCAACGTCCTGACTTTC. Translated, it gives CASNRQGASGANVLTF.

This chain uses TRBV28 with TRBJ1-2; tentative D call: TRBD1 (6 bases). Trimming left V 2 bases short and J 0 bases short, with 10 bases between. CDR3 length: 15 amino acids. Germline assignment: CDR1 MDHEN and CDR2 SYDVKM. CDR3 sequence: CASSLPGGSNYGYTF. The CDR3 nucleotides read TGTGCCAGCAGTTTACCGGGGGGCTCTAACTATGGCTACACCTTC.

The chain joins TRBV5-1 to TRBJ2-1; TRBD2 aligns across 13 bases. Germline V CDR1 and CDR2: SGHRS, YFSETQ. J lost 7 bases, V lost 4 bases, and 11 bases had no gene match. CDR3 length: 17 amino acids. CDR3 DNA: TGCGCCAGCAGCCTCAGGAGCCTGGGACTAGCGGGAAATGAGCAGTTCTTC. Translated: CASSLRSLGLAGNEQFF.

The chain carries TRBV16 and TRBJ1-2; no reliable D call. Trimming took off 6 bases at V and 4 bases at J, with 9 bases between the two ends. This CDR3 spans 12 amino acids. Germline loops: CDR1 KGHSY, CDR2 FQNENV. CDR3 DNA: TGTGCCAGCAGAGGGCCATCCTATGGCTACACCTTC. Translated: CASRGPSYGYTF.

The chain uses TRBV5-4 and TRBJ2-2; D possibly matches TRBD1 or TRBD2 (6 bases each). The CDR3 length is 16 residues. Per the germline V gene, CDR1 is SGHNT and CDR2 is YYREEE (reference sequence). Trimming shortened V by 1 base and J by 6 bases, and 16 bases separated the two germline ends. In nucleotides, the CDR3 is TGTGCCAGCAGCTTGAGAGGCGGGACACAATCCGGGGAGCTGTTTTTT. Amino acids: CASSLRGGTQSGELFF. The variable domain in full, completed from reference TRBV5-4 and TRBJ2-2, reads ETGVTQSPTHLIKTRGQQVTLRCSSQSGHNTVSWYQQALGQGPQFIFQYYREEENGRGNFPPRFSGLQFPNYSSELNVNALELDDSALYLCASSLRGGTQSGELFFGEGSRLTVL.

The V and J genes are TRBV5-1 and TRBJ1-4; 11 positions match TRBD1. The CDR3 is 18 amino acids. V shed 2 bases, J shed 7 bases, and the junction held 13 bases outside the gene matches. Per the germline V gene, CDR1 is SGHRS and CDR2 is YFSETQ. CDR3 sequence: CASSFGQGAQLVTEKLFF. The CDR3 DNA reads TGCGCCAGCAGCTTCGGACAGGGGGCTCAACTAGTCACTGAAAAACTGTTTTTT.

Turning to this clone: Sequence at one end of the junction differs from germline and may be a read error. The rearrangement joins TRBV19 to TRBJ2-2; the D gene is possibly TRBD1 (5 bases). CDR1 LNHDA and CDR2 SQIVND come from the germline V gene (reference sequence). The CDR3 spans 14 residues. CDR3 DNA: TGTGCCACTAGTAAAGGGGCGAACACCGGGGAGCTGTTTTTT. Protein product: CATSKGANTGELFF.

V is TRBV6-5 and J is TRBJ1-1; 9 bases match TRBD1. This CDR3 spans 16 amino acids. Germline CDR1 MNHEY, CDR2 SVGAGI. J gave up 0 bases and V 4 bases, and 6 bases lay outside the gene matches. The CDR3 loop is CASSFRTGVLNTEAFF. CDR3 nucleotides: TGTGCCAGCAGTTTCCGGACAGGGGTCTTGAACACTGAAGCTTTCTTT.

The gene calls are TRBV6-6 and TRBJ1-2; no firm D call. V was pared by 0 bases and J by 4 bases, with 9 bases between. The CDR3 is made up of 14 amino acids. Germline CDR1 MNHNY, CDR2 SVGAGI (reference sequence). The CDR3 DNA reads TGTGCCAGCAGTTACTCGAGAGGCAGCTATGGCTACACCTTC. It encodes CASSYSRGSYGYTF.

This chain connects TRBV19 to TRBJ2-7; 10 bases match TRBD1. Trimming cost V 5 bases and J 2 bases; bases outside gene matches: 9. CDR3 size: 16 residues. Per germline, CDR1 LNHDA and CDR2 SQIVND (reference sequence). CDR3 protein: CASSGYNGQGAYEQYF. CDR3 nucleotide sequence: TGTGCCAGTAGTGGATACAATGGACAGGGGGCCTACGAGCAGTACTTC.

This clone has a handful of counts. The chain is built from TRBV4-2 and TRBJ2-2, with D perhaps matching TRBD1 or TRBD2 (5 bases each). The germline CDR1 and CDR2 sequences are LGHNA and YNFKEQ. V gave up 1 base and J gave up 1 base, with 7 bases separating them. The CDR3 is made up of 15 amino acids. DNA for the CDR3: TGTGCCAGCAGCCAAGTGGGGGAGAACACCGGGGAGCTGTTTTTT. Translation gives CASSQVGENTGELFF.